The 9 T cell receptor beta chains below come from one sample, sequenced in a study of shared T cell receptors in the human thymus. This table comes from immunoSEQ multiplex PCR, and its TCRdb copy is limited to in-frame clones, with some not included. The sample has some 700,000 clones; roughly 90% are singletons. This sample was also put to use in a study of human thymus T cells.

Input material: thymocytes. The receptors stem from a boy under two years old with a congenital heart defect.

The CDR3 bases are TGTGCCAGCAGCGCCGCTCGGGACAGGGTTCGCAATGAGCAGTTCTTC. Encoded protein: CASSAARDRVRNEQFF. V usage is TRBV9 and J usage is TRBJ2-1; 9 nucleotides align to TRBD1. Germline values: CDR1 SGDLS, CDR2 YYNGEE. V was clipped by 3 bases and J by 6 bases; unmatched bases: 10. This CDR3 comprises 16 residues.

The chain links TRBV28 to TRBJ2-5, with D perhaps TRBD2 (6 bases). This CDR3 is built from 15 residues. Per germline, CDR1 MDHEN and CDR2 SYDVKM. The V end was cut by 3 bases, the J end by 5 bases, with 16 bases between. CDR3 in amino acids: CASSFPGGEVETQYF. The CDR3 coding sequence is TGTGCCAGCAGTTTTCCAGGTGGGGAGGTCGAGACCCAGTACTTC.

The chain joins TRBV4-3 to TRBJ2-3; 11 bases agree with TRBD2. This CDR3 is built from 16 residues. Per germline, CDR1 LGHNA and CDR2 YSLEER. Trimming cost V 1 base and J 4 bases; bases outside gene matches: 4. In DNA form, the CDR3 reads TGCGCCAGCAGCCAAGGTACTAGCGGGAGTCCAGATACGCAGTATTTT. Translating gives CASSQGTSGSPDTQYF.

V is TRBV5-6 and J is TRBJ2-5; 9 nucleotides line up with TRBD1. The V gene's germline CDR1 is SGHDT and CDR2 YYEEEE. This CDR3 comprises 15 residues. J lost 2 bases, V lost 5 bases, and 7 bases had no gene match. The CDR3 is CASRFNRGHQETQYF. CDR3 sequence (DNA): TGTGCCAGCAGATTTAACAGGGGGCATCAAGAGACCCAGTACTTC.

In this sample, this clone turned up once. The chain recombines TRBV11-2 with TRBJ2-3; weak D call: TRBD1 (6 bases). Trimming stripped 6 bases from V and 3 bases from J, with 25 bases between. The CDR3 is 18 amino acids. Germline CDR1 is SGHAT and CDR2 is FQNNGV. CDR3: CASSRIPPLAGATDTQYF. CDR3 in DNA: TGTGCCAGCAGTCGCATACCACCACTCGCAGGGGCGACAGATACGCAGTATTTT.

The J gene is TRBJ2-2, the V gene TRBV4-3; tentative D call: TRBD2 (6 bases). Trimming stripped 3 bases from V and 4 bases from J, with 18 bases between. The CDR3 spans 17 residues. Germline CDR1 and CDR2: LGHNA and YSLEER. The CDR3 loop reads CASSHPKRDGGTGELFF. DNA of the CDR3: TGCGCCAGCAGCCACCCTAAAAGGGACGGGGGCACCGGGGAGCTGTTTTTT.

This clone was recorded only once. The V gene is TRBV28, the J gene TRBJ2-3, with D perhaps TRBD1 (5 bases). Germline V lookup: CDR1 MDHEN, CDR2 SYDVKM. Trimming removed 4 bases at V and 2 bases at J, with 10 bases between. The CDR3 spans 14 residues. The CDR3 is CASSSPTATDTQYF. In nucleotides, the CDR3 is TGTGCCAGCAGTTCTCCGACAGCCACAGATACGCAGTATTTT.

The chain has TRBV5-6 and TRBJ1-2, with D unresolved. With 1 base removed from V and 8 bases from J, the gap between germline ends came to 9 bases. The CDR3 extends over 12 amino acids. Germline loops: CDR1 SGHDT, CDR2 YYEEEE. The CDR3 sequence: CASSLKRIGYTF. CDR3 coding DNA: TGTGCCAGCAGCTTGAAGCGTATCGGCTACACCTTC. The variable domain in full, completed from reference TRBV5-6 and TRBJ1-2, reads DAGVTQSPTHLIKTRGQQVTLRCSPKSGHDTVSWYQQALGQGPQFIFQYYEEEERQRGNFPDRFSGHQFPNYSSELNVNALLLGDSALYLCASSLKRIGYTFGSGTRLTVV.

Turning to this clone: A read error is likely, as this CDR3 ends without the conserved phenylalanine or tryptophan. The V gene is TRBV5-6, the J gene TRBJ1-2, with 9 bases lining up with TRBD1. CDR3 length: 13 residues. Per germline, CDR1 SGHDT and CDR2 YYEEEE. After removal of 5 bases from V and 8 bases from J, the junction contained 7 bases not matched to a gene. CDR3: CASRLHRGQGYTL. Written as DNA, the CDR3 is TGTGCCAGCAGACTCCACAGGGGGCAGGGCTACACCCTC.